These T cell receptor beta chains were read from a single sample in a study of T cell repertoires in cytomegalovirus infection. TCRdb fed the reads into MiXCR, producing one record per CDR3 protein. The profile shows 570,000 or so distinct CDR3 sequences, 40% of them singletons. Antigens of these TCRs are unknown. The sample in question was cultured PBMCs, obtained from culture after CMV antigen stimulation. The receptors come from a human donor in good health (CMV status not recorded). Some clones in this sample may be carry-over from other donors' samples. CDR3s include the opening cysteine and the closing phenylalanine or tryptophan. Each record gives: D gene, J gene, clone size, V gene, CDR3 DNA, CDR3 protein. A D gene is named only where the DNA matches it firmly. Clone size is shown for a subset of rows, as once, few, many or a class of expanded clone.

>TRBD2|TRBJ2-7|.|TRBV4-1
TGCGCCAGCAGCCAAGAGCTAGCGGGGCGCTACGAGCAGTACTTC
CASSQELAGRYEQYF
>.|TRBJ2-7|few|TRBV7-2
TGTGCCAGCAGCCAGAACCTGGAAGACGAGCAGTACTTC
CASSQNLEDEQYF
>.|TRBJ2-2|.|TRBV7-2
TGTGCCAGCAGCCCCCAGTTCGGAGATACCGGGGAGCTGTTTTTT
CASSPQFGDTGELFF
>TRBD2|TRBJ2-5|few|TRBV2
TGTGCCAGCACCCTAACTAGCGGAGAAGAGACCCAGTACTTC
CASTLTSGEETQYF
>TRBD1|TRBJ1-1|.|TRBV7-2
TGTGCCAGCAGCACACAGGGGATGACCACTGAAGCTTTCTTT
CASSTQGMTTEAFF
>TRBD2|TRBJ2-1|.|TRBV7-4
TGTGCCAGCAGCCCGCAGACTAGCAGTGAGCAGTTCTTC
CASSPQTSSEQFF
>.|TRBJ2-6|.|TRBV6-1
TGTGGAGTAGGGCAGGGGAGAGGCTCTGGGGCCAACGTCCTGACTTTC
CGVGQGRGSGANVLTF
>.|TRBJ2-3|.|TRBV11-2
TGTGCCAGCAGCTTAGAGTCCGTAACAGATACGCAGTATTTT
CASSLESVTDTQYF
>.|TRBJ2-5|.|TRBV18
TGTGCCAGCTCACTCACGGCGGGATTAGAGACCCAGTACTTC
CASSLTAGLETQYF
>.|TRBJ1-6|.|TRBV15
TGTGCCACCAGCAGGGCTTATGGAGATAATTCACCCCTCCACTTT
CATSRAYGDNSPLHF
>.|TRBJ1-1|few|TRBV11-2
TGTGCCAGCAGCTTACATTTCTCCACTGAAGCTTTCTTT
CASSLHFSTEAFF
>.|TRBJ2-1|many|TRBV19
TGTGCCTGGACGAGGGGCCCCGCCTACAATGAGCAGTTCTTC
CAWTRGPAYNEQFF
>TRBD2|TRBJ2-5|.|TRBV11-2
TGTGCCAGCAGCTTAGTGGGGCGGGGGGGCTTCAGAGAGACCCAGTACTTC
CASSLVGRGGFRETQYF
>TRBD1|TRBJ2-1|.|TRBV6-2/TRBV6-3
TGTGCCAGCAGTTACCGAGAAGGACAGGGTAAGGGTGAGCAGTTCTTC
CASSYREGQGKGEQFF
>.|TRBJ1-1|few|TRBV7-9
TGTGCCAGCACCCCCGGATTGGGGGCGAACACTGAAGCTTTCTTT
CASTPGLGANTEAFF
>.|TRBJ2-2|.|TRBV6-2/TRBV6-3
TGTGCCAGCAGTTACGGTAACGGGGACACCGGGGAGCTGTTTTTT
CASSYGNGDTGELFF
>TRBD1|TRBJ1-5|few|TRBV7-2
TGTGCCAGCCGGGACAGGAGTTTAGGACAGCCCCAGCATTTT
CASRDRSLGQPQHF
>.|TRBJ2-1|.|TRBV11-2
TGTGCCAGCGGGCCAACGGCGCTCCACAATGAGCAGTTCTTC
CASGPTALHNEQFF
>.|TRBJ2-1|.|TRBV6-2/TRBV6-3
TGTGCCAGCACCCGGGACTTATACAATGAGCAGTTCTTC
CASTRDLYNEQFF
>.|TRBJ1-1|.|TRBV6-6
TGTGCCAGCAGTTTGGGAGGCAGGCCCAACACTGAAGCTTTCTTT
CASSLGGRPNTEAFF
>.|TRBJ2-1|.|TRBV27
TGTGCCAGCAGTTCCGGGACTTTTATCAACGATGAGCAGTTCTTC
CASSSGTFINDEQFF
>TRBD2|TRBJ2-1|once|TRBV6-2/TRBV6-3
TGTGCCAGCAGTTACTCGATACCTAGCGGATACAATGAGCAGTTCTTC
CASSYSIPSGYNEQFF
>.|TRBJ2-5|.|TRBV9
TGTGCCAGCGCGCTAAGCCAAGAGACCCAGTACTTC
CASALSQETQYF
>.|TRBJ2-7|.|TRBV20-1
TGCAGTGCTACCCCGACAGGCGGGGGAGCTCTCAACTACGAGCAGTACTTC
CSATPTGGGALNYEQYF
>.|TRBJ2-7|.|TRBV12-3/TRBV12-4
TGTGCCAGCAGTTTCGACTTAACCTACGAGCAGTACTTC
CASSFDLTYEQYF
>TRBD2|TRBJ2-1|.|TRBV20-1
TGCAGTGCTGAGACTAGCGGGAGTGGGTATGAGCAGTTCTTC
CSAETSGSGYEQFF
>TRBD2|TRBJ2-2|.|TRBV19
TGTGCCAGTAAGGAGACTAGCGACGGGGAGCTGTTTTTT
CASKETSDGELFF
>.|TRBJ2-7|.|TRBV12-3/TRBV12-4
TGTGCCAGCGGTAAGCAGGCCGAGCAGTACTTC
CASGKQAEQYF
>.|TRBJ2-7|.|TRBV7-6
TGTGCCAGCAGCTTAGGATGGGCAGGGGAGGGCTCCTACGAGCAGTACTTC
CASSLGWAGEGSYEQYF
>.|TRBJ1-1|many|TRBV11-2
TGTGCCAGCAGCCTCAAGGGTGTGCCGGTCAACACTGAAGCTTTCTTT
CASSLKGVPVNTEAFF